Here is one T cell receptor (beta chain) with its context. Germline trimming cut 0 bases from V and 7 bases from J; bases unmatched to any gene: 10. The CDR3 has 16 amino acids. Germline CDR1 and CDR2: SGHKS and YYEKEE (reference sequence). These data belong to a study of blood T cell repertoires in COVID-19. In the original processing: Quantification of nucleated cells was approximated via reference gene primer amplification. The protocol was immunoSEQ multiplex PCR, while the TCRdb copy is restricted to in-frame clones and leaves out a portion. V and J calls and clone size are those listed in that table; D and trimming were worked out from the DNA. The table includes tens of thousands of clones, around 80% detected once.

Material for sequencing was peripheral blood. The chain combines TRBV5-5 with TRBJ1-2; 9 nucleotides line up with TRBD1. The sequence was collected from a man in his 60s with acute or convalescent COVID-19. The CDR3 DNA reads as TGTGCCAGCAGCTTGGGGGTCGGGACAGGGACTATTGGCTACACCTTC. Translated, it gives CASSLGVGTGTIGYTF.